This TCR beta chain was identified in a study of shared clonotypes between healthy human individuals. About the research overall: A couple of female and a few male donors aged 18 to 49 were enrolled. Overall study findings and caveats: The sole specimen, blood, was sampled, and tissue repertoires likely differ.

Produced via immunoSEQ multiplex PCR; TCRdb's table is partial and in-frame only. The sample shows more than 2,000,000 clones, 93% of them seen only once. V dropped 8 bases and J dropped 0 bases, with 12 bases sitting between them. Germline-derived CDR1 and CDR2 are SGDLS and YYNGEE. The CDR3 is 14 amino acids. Remarks on this clone: Its antigen remains unidentified.

This sequence joins TRBV9 and TRBJ2-4, with D unclear. Specimen: naive CD4+ T cells from PBMCs. Regarding subset: CD45RA+ positively selected. The TCR originated in a man younger than 35 in good health. Some clones in this sample may be carry-over from other donors' samples. The CDR3 DNA follows: TGTGCCAGGTCCACCTTATTAGCCAAAAACATTCAGTACTTC. Protein: CARSTLLAKNIQYF.